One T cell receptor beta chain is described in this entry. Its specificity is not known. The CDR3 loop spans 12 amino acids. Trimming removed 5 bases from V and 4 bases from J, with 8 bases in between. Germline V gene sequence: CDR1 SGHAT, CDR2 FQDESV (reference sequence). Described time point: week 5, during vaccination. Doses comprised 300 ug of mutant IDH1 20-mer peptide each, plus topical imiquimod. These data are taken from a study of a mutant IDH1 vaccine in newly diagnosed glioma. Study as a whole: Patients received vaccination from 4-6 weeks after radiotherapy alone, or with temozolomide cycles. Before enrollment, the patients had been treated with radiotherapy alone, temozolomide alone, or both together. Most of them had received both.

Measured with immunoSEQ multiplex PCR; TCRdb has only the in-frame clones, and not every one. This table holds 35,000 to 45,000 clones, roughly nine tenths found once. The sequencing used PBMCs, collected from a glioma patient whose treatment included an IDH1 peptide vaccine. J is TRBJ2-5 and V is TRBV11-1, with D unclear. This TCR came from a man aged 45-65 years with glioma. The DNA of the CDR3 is TGTGCCAGCAGCCTCGAGCGAGAGACCCAGTACTTC. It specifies CASSLERETQYF.